This T cell receptor beta chain derives from a study of T-cell reconstitution after alpha-beta-depleted transplantation in children. This CDR3 comprises 14 residues. Trimming removed 3 bases from V and 5 bases from J; junction bases left unmatched: 4. Germline-derived CDR1 and CDR2 are MNHEY and SMNVEV (reference sequence). This clonotype was seen repeatedly, ten times or more. Researchers prepared the TCRbeta library using unique molecular identifiers, the study reports. A single record per CDR3 protein comes from TCRdb applying MiXCR to the PCR reads. Altogether a few hundred thousand distinct CDR3 sequences are present, roughly 12% being singletons, with the ten largest covering roughly a quarter.

This receptor was obtained from a male patient aged 2-10 years who had a stem cell transplant for chronic granulomatous disease, so the T cells may come from the graft donor. The source material was peripheral blood, sampled 180 days after TCRalphabeta/CD19-depleted stem cell transplant. The genes are TRBV27 and TRBJ2-1; 7 bases agree with TRBD1. The CDR3 DNA reads as TGTGCCAGCAGTTTTGGGACAGCGCACAATGAGCAGTTCTTC. Translating it yields CASSFGTAHNEQFF.